This entry lists 20 T cell receptor beta chains sequenced from one sample in a study of blood T cell repertoires in COVID-19. Clones were sequenced by immunoSEQ multiplex PCR, and TCRdb holds only the in-frame ones, with some missing. The sample includes about 100,000 clones, 70% to 90% of them seen just once. The sequenced sample consisted of peripheral blood. These receptors were collected from a woman aged 25 to 39 with acute or convalescent COVID-19.

The rearrangement joins TRBV10-3 to TRBJ2-7; maybe TRBD2 (6 bases). CDR1 ENHRY and CDR2 SYGVKD come from the germline V gene. The CDR3 is 15 amino acids. V was shortened by 9 bases and J by 2 bases, with 20 bases between the two germline ends. The DNA of the CDR3 is TGTGCCATTAGAGACCCGGGAGCTGGGACCTACGAGCAGTACTTC. This gives the protein CAIRDPGAGTYEQYF.

This clone was detected a few times. The V call is TRBV15, the J call TRBJ1-3; 7 bases fit TRBD1. CDR1 and CDR2 (germline): LNHNV, YYDKDF (reference sequence). With 5 bases clipped from V and 3 bases from J, the junction kept 7 bases outside the gene matches. CDR3 size: 15 residues. CDR3 nucleotide sequence: TGTGCCACCAGCCCCACAGGGGATGGTGGAAACACCATATATTTT. Translating it yields CATSPTGDGGNTIYF.

The chain couples TRBV3-1 (or the pseudogene TRBV3-2) to TRBJ2-3; TRBD2 might be the D (6 bases). Germline values: CDR1 LGHDT, CDR2 YNNKEL (reference sequence). The CDR3 consists of 15 residues. V lost 1 base and J 2 bases, leaving 10 bases between the germline ends. The CDR3 DNA reads as TGTGCCAGCAGCCAAGCACTAGCCCTCACAGATACGCAGTATTTT. It yields the protein CASSQALALTDTQYF.

J is TRBJ2-5 and V is TRBV27; 9 nucleotides line up with TRBD2. Per germline, CDR1 MNHEY and CDR2 SMNVEV (reference sequence). The CDR3 length is 14 residues. V gave up 6 bases and J gave up 1 base; unmatched junction bases: 3. CDR3: CASRLAGLQETQYF. DNA of the CDR3: TGTGCCAGCAGGCTAGCGGGGCTCCAAGAGACCCAGTACTTC.

This CDR3 reads CASRPGTDTQYF. For the CDR3, the DNA is TGCGCCAGCAGACCGGGCACAGATACGCAGTATTTT. This sequence joins TRBV5-1 and TRBJ2-3, with unresolved D. CDR1 and CDR2 (germline): SGHRS, YFSETQ. CDR3 length equals 12 residues. The ends were cut back, 5 bases at V and 1 base at J, with 5 bases in the middle.

The chain links TRBV5-1 to TRBJ1-6, with 10 positions matching TRBD1. The V gene's germline CDR1 is SGHRS and CDR2 YFSETQ. The V gene end was trimmed by 4 bases and the J gene end by 6 bases; junction bases not matched to a gene: 4. The CDR3 is 15 residues long. DNA for the CDR3: TGCGCCAGCAGCCTACGACAGGGGGCTAATTCACCCCTCCACTTT. Its protein is CASSLRQGANSPLHF.

CDR3 loop: CASRANRGNRGDTQYF. CDR3 nucleotides: TGTGCCAGCAGAGCAAATAGGGGTAACCGCGGAGATACGCAGTATTTT. The chain joins TRBV28 to TRBJ2-3; possible D gene TRBD1, 5 bases. The germline V gene encodes CDR1 MDHEN and CDR2 SYDVKM. This CDR3 spans 16 amino acids. The germline V and J ends were trimmed by 6 bases and 5 bases, with 21 bases remaining between them.

The V call is TRBV10-3, the J call TRBJ1-1; 7 nucleotides line up with TRBD1. This CDR3 is 12 amino acids long. The germline V gene has CDR1 ENHRY and CDR2 SYGVKD. Germline trimming cut 9 bases from V and 1 base from J; bases unmatched to any gene: 2. The CDR3 bases are TGTGCCATACGACAGGGGAACACTGAAGCTTTCTTT. Encoded protein: CAIRQGNTEAFF.

This clone appeared a few times. The chain employs TRBV19 and TRBJ1-5; D gene unclear. This CDR3 comprises 14 residues. Germline assignment: CDR1 LNHDA and CDR2 SQIVND (reference sequence). Trimming shortened V by 5 bases and J by 0 bases, and 8 bases separated the two germline ends. The CDR3 reads CASSGSYSNQPQHF. Here the CDR3 DNA reads TGTGCCAGTAGTGGGAGTTATAGCAATCAGCCCCAGCATTTT.

The chain carries TRBV24-1 and TRBJ1-2; D ambiguous. There are 14 residues in the CDR3. Trimming left V 2 bases short and J 8 bases short, with 14 bases between. Germline V gives CDR1 KGHDR, CDR2 SFDVKD. For the CDR3, the DNA is TGTGCCACCAGTGATTCTTCGAAAAGAGGGGGCTACACCTTC. Translated, it gives CATSDSSKRGGYTF.

The J gene is TRBJ2-2, the V gene TRBV3-1 (or the pseudogene TRBV3-2); D unclear. Germline V CDR1 and CDR2: LGHDT, YNNKEL (reference sequence). V lost 9 bases, J lost 2 bases, and 19 bases lay in between. This CDR3 comprises 16 residues. The CDR3 protein is CASQYPRRYNTGELFF. CDR3 nucleotides: TGTGCCAGTCAATATCCCCGCAGGTACAACACCGGGGAGCTGTTTTTT.

Note on this clone: The junction and the germline gene differ at one end; a read error may be behind it. The chain couples TRBV10-1 to TRBJ2-3; the D gene is possibly TRBD2 (6 bases). The CDR3 length is 14 residues. Germline V gene sequence: CDR1 WNHNN, CDR2 SYGVQD (reference sequence). Here the CDR3 reads CASSESVSGDTRYF. In DNA form, the CDR3 reads TGCGCCAGCAGTGAGTCGGTTTCGGGGGATACGCGGTATTTT.

This clone appeared once. The chain employs TRBV27 and TRBJ1-1, with D perhaps matching TRBD1 (6 bases). Deletions cut 2 bases from V and 7 bases from J, with 14 bases between. Germline-derived CDR1 and CDR2 are MNHEY and SMNVEV (reference sequence). The CDR3 is made up of 14 amino acids. Here the CDR3 DNA reads TGTGCCAGCAGTTTACAGGGGTACGGGCGTGAAGCTTTCTTT. It codes for CASSLQGYGREAFF.

The rearrangement uses TRBV7-8 and TRBJ1-1, with D unclear. Trimming pared 2 bases from V and 1 base from J, leaving 14 bases between. CDR1 and CDR2 (germline): SGHVS, FQNEAQ. This CDR3 has 16 residues. CDR3 DNA sequence: TGTGCCAGCAGCTTACCCCCACGTTCGGGGAACACTGAAGCTTTCTTT. Translating it yields CASSLPPRSGNTEAFF.

The chain joins TRBV20-1 to TRBJ2-7; a possible D gene is TRBD2 (5 bases). CDR3 size: 11 residues. The germline V gene encodes CDR1 DFQATT and CDR2 SNEGSKA (reference sequence). The CDR3 sequence: CVGSAGYEQYF. The DNA for the CDR3 is TGCGTAGGTAGCGCAGGCTACGAGCAGTACTTC.

The V call is TRBV15, the J call TRBJ1-6; unclear D gene. Germline-derived CDR1 and CDR2 are LNHNV and YYDKDF (reference sequence). V was clipped by 0 bases and J by 13 bases, with 16 bases between them. This CDR3 is built from 15 residues. Written as DNA, the CDR3 is TGTGCCACCAGCAGAGATTACGCGTCGGTCTCGCCCCTCCACTTT. Its protein product is CATSRDYASVSPLHF.

A single count supports this clone. The chain carries TRBV7-2 and TRBJ2-1; 8 nucleotides align to TRBD1. The CDR3 consists of 15 residues. Germline V gives CDR1 SGHTA, CDR2 FQGNSA. V was clipped by 7 bases and J by 2 bases; unmatched bases: 7. CDR3 sequence reads: CASTPGQGPYNEQFF. In nucleotides, the CDR3 is TGTGCCAGCACCCCCGGACAGGGCCCCTACAATGAGCAGTTCTTC.

A few counts support this clone. The gene calls are TRBV18 and TRBJ1-2; D might be TRBD1 (5 bases). V lost 3 bases and J 5 bases, leaving 7 bases between the germline ends. Germline lookup yields CDR1 KGHSH and CDR2 LQKENI. The CDR3 contains 12 residues. Here the CDR3 reads CASSPGTYGYTF. In nucleotides, the CDR3 is TGTGCCAGCTCACCGGGGACTTATGGCTACACCTTC.

This chain links TRBV3-1 (or the pseudogene TRBV3-2) with TRBJ1-1, with TRBD1 as a possible D gene (6 bases). The length of the CDR3 is 14 residues. In germline, CDR1 is LGHDT, CDR2 YNNKEL (reference sequence). V dropped 1 base and J dropped 5 bases, with 11 bases sitting between them. The CDR3 reads CASSQGTGWTEAFF. The CDR3 bases are TGTGCCAGCAGCCAAGGTACAGGGTGGACTGAAGCTTTCTTT.

The gene calls are TRBV10-1 and TRBJ2-1; 10 positions agree with TRBD2. Germline V gene lookup returns CDR1 WNHNN and CDR2 SYGVQD (reference sequence). The CDR3 runs 16 residues. With V trimmed by 5 bases and J by 6 bases, 10 bases remained unmatched. The CDR3 loop is CASSPGSGGAGNEQFF. DNA of the CDR3: TGCGCCAGCAGTCCCGGGAGCGGGGGGGCCGGCAATGAGCAGTTCTTC.